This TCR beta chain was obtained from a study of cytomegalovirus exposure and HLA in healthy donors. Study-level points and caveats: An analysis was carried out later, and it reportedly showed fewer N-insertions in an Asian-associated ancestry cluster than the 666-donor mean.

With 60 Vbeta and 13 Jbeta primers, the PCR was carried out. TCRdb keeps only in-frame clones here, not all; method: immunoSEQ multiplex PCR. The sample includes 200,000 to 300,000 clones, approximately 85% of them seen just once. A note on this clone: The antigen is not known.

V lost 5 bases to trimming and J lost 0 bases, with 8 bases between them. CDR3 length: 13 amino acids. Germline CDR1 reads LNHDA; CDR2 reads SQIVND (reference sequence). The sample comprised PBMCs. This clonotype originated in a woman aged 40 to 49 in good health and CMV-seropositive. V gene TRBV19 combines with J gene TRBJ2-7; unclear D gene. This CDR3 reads CASSAGISYEQYF. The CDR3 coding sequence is TGTGCCAGTAGTGCAGGAATCTCCTACGAGCAGTACTTC.